The 20 T cell receptor beta chains below all came from one sample that was sequenced in a study of blood T cell repertoires in COVID-19. Sequencing used immunoSEQ multiplex PCR; TCRdb keeps in-frame clones, though not all of them. Here the sample spans over 110,000 clones, roughly 85% being singletons. The sequenced material came from peripheral blood. The receptor source for this set is a man in his 60s with acute or convalescent COVID-19.

The rearrangement uses TRBV6-4 and TRBJ2-1; 8 nucleotides line up with TRBD2. Trimming removed 6 bases from V and 0 bases from J; junction bases left unmatched: 7. Germline V gene sequence: CDR1 MRHNA, CDR2 SNTAGT. The CDR3 extends over 16 amino acids. The CDR3 sequence: CASSLLAGSSYNEQFF. As DNA, the CDR3 is TGTGCCAGCAGCCTGCTAGCGGGCAGCTCCTACAATGAGCAGTTCTTC.

This clone was picked up a small number of times. The rearrangement joins TRBV4-2 to TRBJ1-4; 7 positions agree with TRBD1. Losses at the gene ends were 4 bases for V and 8 bases for J; bases not matched to a gene: 13. The CDR3 sequence is 16 residues long. Germline V gene data show CDR1 as LGHNA and CDR2 as YNFKEQ. The DNA for the CDR3 is TGTGCCAGCAGCCCACACCCCGGGACAGCGGACGAAAAACTGTTTTTT. Translated, it gives CASSPHPGTADEKLFF.

This clone has a single count. The V and J genes are TRBV7-8 and TRBJ2-2, with no clear D. V was cut by 3 bases and J by 5 bases, with 13 bases left in between. CDR1 is SGHVS, CDR2 FQNEAQ, per germline. This CDR3 is 15 amino acids long. The CDR3 coding sequence is TGTGCCAGCAGCTTCGGGTCTCAGCTGACCGGGGAGCTGTTTTTT. This encodes CASSFGSQLTGELFF.

The chain uses TRBV11-2 and TRBJ2-5; TRBD2 is a possible D gene (5 bases). Per the germline V gene, CDR1 is SGHAT and CDR2 is FQNNGV. V shed 5 bases and J shed 1 base, with 8 bases lying between them. CDR3 length equals 13 residues. CDR3 in DNA: TGTGCCAGCAGCCTAGGAGGCCAAGAGACCCAGTACTTC. Protein product: CASSLGGQETQYF.

The chain employs TRBV7-2 and TRBJ2-3; D is perhaps TRBD1 (5 bases). The germline CDR1 and CDR2 sequences are SGHTA and FQGNSA. V was trimmed by 5 bases and J by 0 bases, leaving 6 bases between them. The CDR3 covers 13 residues. CDR3 coding DNA: TGTGCCAGCAGCCCAGGGAGCACAGATACGCAGTATTTT. Translating gives CASSPGSTDTQYF.

The gene calls are TRBV7-2 and TRBJ2-2, with D possibly matching TRBD2 (5 bases). The V gene lost 5 bases and the J gene lost 5 bases, with 9 bases spanning the gap. The CDR3 totals 13 residues. Germline loops: CDR1 SGHTA, CDR2 FQGNSA. The CDR3: CASSPRRTGELFF. DNA of the CDR3: TGTGCCAGCAGCCCGAGGAGGACCGGGGAGCTGTTTTTT.

This clone was picked up one time. J is TRBJ1-1 and V is TRBV2; tentatively, D is TRBD1 (6 bases). This CDR3 is built from 14 residues. V lost 6 bases and J lost 8, with 19 bases in between. Germline values: CDR1 SNHLY, CDR2 FYNNEI. CDR3 nucleotides: TGTGCCAGCAGAAACTACGGGACACGGATAGAAGCTTTCTTT. It specifies CASRNYGTRIEAFF. The full variable domain, with the rest looked up from reference TRBV2 and TRBJ1-1, is EPEVTQTPSHQVTQMGQEVILRCVPISNHLYFYWYRQILGQKVEFLVSFYNNEISEKSEIFDDQFSVERPDGSNFTLKIRSTKLEDSAMYFCASRNYGTRIEAFFGQGTRLTVV.

The gene calls are TRBV6-2 or TRBV6-3 and TRBJ1-6, with D perhaps TRBD1 (6 bases). The V end lost 4 bases, the J end lost 9 bases, and 13 bases lay between the germline ends. The CDR3 is 14 residues long. The germline gives CDR1 MNHEY, CDR2 SVGEGT. As DNA, the CDR3 is TGTGCCAGCAGTTGGTCCGTCAGGGGTTCACCCCTCCACTTT. Encoded protein: CASSWSVRGSPLHF.

The CDR3 sequence is CASSLITATNEKLFF. Written as DNA, the CDR3 is TGCGCCAGCAGCTTGATTACAGCAACTAATGAAAAACTGTTTTTT. The chain couples TRBV5-1 to TRBJ1-4; D unclear. Trimming took 1 base from V and 0 from J, leaving 7 bases between them. This CDR3 region has 15 residues. The germline CDR1 and CDR2 sequences are SGHRS and YFSETQ.

The chain combines TRBV9 with TRBJ2-2; D is perhaps TRBD2 (5 bases). Germline V gives CDR1 SGDLS, CDR2 YYNGEE. V lost 4 bases, J lost 2 bases, and 18 bases lay in between. The CDR3 is made up of 17 amino acids. The chain's CDR3 is CASSPRPERTNTGELFF. The DNA for the CDR3 is TGTGCCAGCAGCCCACGGCCCGAGCGGACTAACACCGGGGAGCTGTTTTTT.

V and J are TRBV10-3 and TRBJ2-3; possible D gene TRBD2, 7 bases. Trimming cost V 7 bases and J 6 bases, with 17 bases left between them. Germline V gene lookup returns CDR1 ENHRY and CDR2 SYGVKD. The CDR3 contains 14 residues. The CDR3 loop reads CAITMGGAGDTQYF. The CDR3, as DNA: TGTGCCATCACCATGGGGGGGGCTGGGGATACGCAGTATTTT.

The table lists this clone with a few counts. This chain joins TRBV2 and TRBJ1-5, with 7 bases identical to TRBD1. The CDR3 consists of 15 residues. Germline CDR1 reads SNHLY; CDR2 reads FYNNEI. V dropped 2 bases and J dropped 7; count of bases not matched to a gene: 8. The CDR3 sequence is CASSEWKGAEQPQHF. The CDR3 bases are TGTGCCAGCAGTGAATGGAAGGGGGCTGAGCAGCCCCAGCATTTT.

This chain uses TRBV6-5 with TRBJ2-1, with 10 bases matching TRBD2. V gave up 2 bases and J gave up 8 bases; unmatched junction bases: 6. Germline CDR1 MNHEY, CDR2 SVGAGI. The CDR3 spans 15 residues. CDR3 loop: CASSYLAGVRDEQFF. CDR3 in DNA: TGTGCCAGCAGTTACCTAGCGGGAGTTAGGGATGAGCAGTTCTTC.

This clone was recorded a few times. The chain is built from TRBV29-1 and TRBJ2-3; D perhaps matches TRBD1 (6 bases). Germline assignment: CDR1 SQVTM and CDR2 ANQGSEA. The V and J ends lost 7 bases and 3 bases respectively, with 11 bases between them. This CDR3 comprises 12 residues. The CDR3 DNA sequence: TGCAGCGGCGACACAGGGACAGATACGCAGTATTTT. This sequence encodes CSGDTGTDTQYF.

This clone has just one count. V usage is TRBV6-2 or TRBV6-3 and J usage is TRBJ2-2; 8 nucleotides match TRBD2. V gave up 0 bases and J gave up 3 bases; unmatched junction bases: 12. The germline gives CDR1 MNHEY, CDR2 SVGEGT. CDR3 length equals 19 residues. CDR3 nucleotide sequence: TGTGCCAGCAGTTACTCCCGGAGGGTAGCGGGAAACCACACCGGGGAGCTGTTTTTT. Its protein is CASSYSRRVAGNHTGELFF.

V gene TRBV29-1 combines with J gene TRBJ1-3; unclear D gene. The CDR3 runs to 12 residues. V lost 7 bases to trimming and J lost 4 bases, with 11 bases between them. Germline assignment: CDR1 SQVTM and CDR2 ANQGSEA. The CDR3 nucleotides read TGCAGCGGTGGGAGTGGGGGAAACACCATATATTTT. Translation: CSGGSGGNTIYF.

The chain recombines TRBV28 with TRBJ2-5; TRBD2 might be the D (6 bases). This CDR3 comprises 14 residues. Germline assignment: CDR1 MDHEN and CDR2 SYDVKM. V was shortened by 4 bases and J by 3 bases, with 12 bases between the two germline ends. The CDR3 bases are TGTGCCAGCAGTTCGCACGGGGGAGAAGAGACCCAGTACTTC. It is translated as CASSSHGGEETQYF.

CDR3 sequence: CASSVGWRASYEQYF. The CDR3 bases are TGTGCCAGCAGCGTAGGGTGGAGGGCCTCCTACGAGCAGTACTTC. The chain links TRBV9 to TRBJ2-7; TRBD2 might be the D (6 bases). CDR1 SGDLS and CDR2 YYNGEE come from the germline V gene. The CDR3 covers 15 residues. V lost 0 bases and J 0 bases, leaving 10 bases between the germline ends.

The CDR3: CAIRDLLVPGEQYF. The CDR3 region has the DNA TGTGCCATCAGGGACTTACTAGTACCGGGGGAGCAGTACTTC. This chain joins TRBV10-3 and TRBJ2-7; D might be TRBD2 (5 bases). Trimming removed 6 bases at V and 7 bases at J, with 19 bases between. The CDR3 runs 14 residues. In germline, CDR1 is ENHRY, CDR2 SYGVKD.

J is TRBJ2-5 and V is TRBV2, with a weak D call TRBD2 (5 bases). From germline, CDR1 is SNHLY and CDR2 FYNNEI. Trimming removed 7 bases from V and 2 bases from J, with 14 bases in between. The CDR3 consists of 14 residues. Written as DNA, the CDR3 is TGTGCCAGCACCCCTAGGACTGATCAAGAGACCCAGTACTTC. It specifies CASTPRTDQETQYF.